Listed here are 25 T cell receptor beta chains from one sample, sequenced in a study of blood T cell repertoires in COVID-19. Sequencing was performed with immunoSEQ multiplex PCR; in TCRdb, only in-frame clones are kept and a portion is missing. Of approximately 260,000 clones in the sample, 70% to 85% were seen once. Sequencing used peripheral blood. The receptors were gathered from an elderly woman with acute or convalescent COVID-19.

The CDR3, as DNA: TGTGCCAGCACTCCGCTACGGGTACAAGAGACCCAGTACTTC. Translating gives CASTPLRVQETQYF. The chain couples TRBV2 to TRBJ2-5; unclear D gene. Per the germline V gene, CDR1 is SNHLY and CDR2 is FYNNEI. The germline V and J ends were trimmed by 7 bases and 2 bases, with 14 bases remaining between them. CDR3 length: 14 amino acids.

The chain joins TRBV12-3 or TRBV12-4 to TRBJ1-2; possible D gene TRBD1, 5 bases. V shed 5 bases and J shed 7 bases, with 11 bases lying between them. CDR3 length: 12 amino acids. The CDR3 DNA reads TGTGCCAGCAGTGAAGGGGCGACTGGCTACACCTTC. As protein: CASSEGATGYTF.

This clone was seen a few times. This chain links TRBV27 with TRBJ1-1, with D possibly being TRBD1 (6 bases). Germline V CDR1 and CDR2: MNHEY, SMNVEV (reference sequence). The CDR3 runs 16 residues. V dropped 4 bases and J dropped 4 bases, with 19 bases sitting between them. CDR3 amino acids: CASSSRPTGLSTEAFF. The CDR3 DNA reads as TGTGCCAGCAGTTCCAGACCCACAGGGTTGAGCACTGAAGCTTTCTTT.

This sequence joins TRBV5-1 and TRBJ2-7, with 9 bases fitting TRBD1. Germline CDR1 SGHRS, CDR2 YFSETQ. V lost 4 bases to trimming and J lost 4 bases; unmatched junction nucleotides: 9. The CDR3 runs to 15 residues. The CDR3 loop is CASSPGTGREYEQYF. In DNA, the CDR3 is TGCGCCAGCAGCCCCGGGACAGGGCGGGAATACGAGCAGTACTTC. The variable domain in full, with the rest retrieved from reference TRBV5-1 and TRBJ2-7, is KAGVTQTPRYLIKTRGQQVTLSCSPISGHRSVSWYQQTPGQGLQFLFEYFSETQRNKGNFPGRFSGRQFSNSRSEMNVSTLELGDSALYLCASSPGTGREYEQYFGPGTRLTVT.

This chain uses TRBV18 with TRBJ2-3; 10 nucleotides match TRBD1. The CDR3 loop spans 15 amino acids. Germline V lookup: CDR1 KGHSH, CDR2 LQKENI. With 3 bases clipped from V and 3 bases from J, the junction kept 3 bases outside the gene matches. This CDR3 is CASSPGTGVTDTQYF. As DNA, the CDR3 is TGTGCCAGCTCACCCGGGACAGGGGTGACAGATACGCAGTATTTT.

This chain links TRBV12-3 or TRBV12-4 with TRBJ2-7; 10 bases match TRBD1. This CDR3 is 13 amino acids long. The trim removed 7 bases at V and 5 bases at J, leaving 5 bases unmatched. The CDR3 loop reads CASNRQGANEQYF. CDR3 coding DNA: TGTGCCAGCAACCGACAGGGGGCGAACGAGCAGTACTTC.

The chain has TRBV5-3 and TRBJ1-1; D not resolved. TRBV5-3 is identified as an open reading frame with a role that is uncertain. Trimming shortened V by 6 bases and J by 4 bases, and 13 bases separated the two germline ends. This CDR3 comprises 13 residues. The CDR3 sequence: CARTAGLSTEAFF. The CDR3 DNA follows: TGTGCCAGAACGGCGGGTCTCAGCACTGAAGCTTTCTTT.

J is TRBJ2-2 and V is TRBV18, with a tentative D call TRBD1 (6 bases). Trimming removed 11 bases from V and 0 bases from J, with 16 bases in between. The CDR3 consists of 15 residues. Germline lookup yields CDR1 KGHSH and CDR2 LQKENI. Here the CDR3 reads CAGKGDPANTGELFF. The DNA of the CDR3 is TGTGCCGGGAAGGGGGACCCAGCGAACACCGGGGAGCTGTTTTTT.

The chain carries TRBV24-1 and TRBJ2-3; 12 nucleotides line up with TRBD2. V gave up 6 bases and J gave up 2 bases; unmatched junction bases: 5. CDR1 is KGHDR, CDR2 SFDVKD, per germline. The length of the CDR3 is 16 residues. CDR3 residues: CATSSGLAGFTDTQYF. The DNA of the CDR3 is TGTGCCACCAGTTCCGGACTAGCGGGGTTCACAGATACGCAGTATTTT.

This chain links TRBV3-1 (or the pseudogene TRBV3-2) with TRBJ2-1; 10 bases are shared with TRBD1. The trim removed 6 bases at V and 7 bases at J, leaving 9 bases unmatched. The germline gives CDR1 LGHDT, CDR2 YNNKEL (reference sequence). This CDR3 spans 15 amino acids. The CDR3 bases are TGTGCCAGCAGGGCGACAGGGGGCGAGGGGAATGAGCAGTTCTTC. It is translated as CASRATGGEGNEQFF.

A few counts support this clone. V and J are TRBV2 and TRBJ2-1, with D unclear. Germline values: CDR1 SNHLY, CDR2 FYNNEI. V was trimmed by 2 bases and J by 0 bases, leaving 8 bases between them. The CDR3 consists of 15 residues. The CDR3 sequence is CASSERRSSYNEQFF. The CDR3, as DNA: TGTGCCAGCAGTGAACGACGGAGCTCCTACAATGAGCAGTTCTTC.

This clone was recorded a few times. The chain employs TRBV5-4 and TRBJ2-7, with 9 bases lining up with TRBD1. The length of the CDR3 is 14 residues. The germline gives CDR1 SGHNT, CDR2 YYREEE (reference sequence). The junction had 8 bases not matched to a gene; V was cut back by 4 bases and J by 6 bases. As DNA, the CDR3 is TGTGCCAGCAGCCGTCGACAGGGGGGAGGCGAGCAGTACTTC. This encodes CASSRRQGGGEQYF.

The gene calls are TRBV9 and TRBJ1-6, with D possibly matching TRBD1 (5 bases). CDR3 length: 15 amino acids. Between the trimmed V and J ends, which lost 2 bases and 7 bases, there was a span of 13 bases. Per the germline V gene, CDR1 is SGDLS and CDR2 is YYNGEE. The CDR3 nucleotides read TGTGCCAGCAGCGTTGGCAGGGTAGGGAATTCACCCCTCCACTTT. Its translation is CASSVGRVGNSPLHF.

The rearrangement uses TRBV6-4 and TRBJ2-1; TRBD1 is a possible D gene (5 bases). CDR1 and CDR2 (germline): MRHNA, SNTAGT. V gave up 6 bases and J gave up 5 bases, with 17 bases separating them. This CDR3 region has 15 residues. CDR3 in DNA: TGTGCCAGCAGCCCCGCTAGGGGCACGAACAATGAGCAGTTCTTC. Its translation is CASSPARGTNNEQFF.

J is TRBJ1-1 and V is TRBV4-2; 10 nucleotides match TRBD1. Germline V gene lookup returns CDR1 LGHNA and CDR2 YNFKEQ. The V gene end was trimmed by 4 bases and the J gene end by 5 bases; junction bases not matched to a gene: 7. The CDR3 is made up of 15 amino acids. In DNA, the CDR3 is TGTGCCAGCAGCCCCCTGGGACAGGGGAGAACTGAAGCTTTCTTT. Translated, it gives CASSPLGQGRTEAFF.

The chain is built from TRBV3-1 (or the pseudogene TRBV3-2) and TRBJ2-1, with 9 bases that match TRBD1. CDR3 size: 17 residues. The germline gives CDR1 LGHDT, CDR2 YNNKEL (reference sequence). Losses at the gene ends were 4 bases for V and 0 bases for J; bases not matched to a gene: 7. The CDR3 DNA reads as TGTGCCAGCAGCCCCCGGGACAGGGAGAGCTCCTACAATGAGCAGTTCTTC. Translating gives CASSPRDRESSYNEQFF.

The table lists this clone with a count of one. The chain recombines TRBV5-1 with TRBJ2-7; 8 bases align to TRBD2. This CDR3 comprises 14 residues. CDR1 is SGHRS and CDR2 is YFSETQ in the germline V gene. Germline trimming cut 1 base from V and 6 bases from J; bases unmatched to any gene: 6. This CDR3 reads CASSLQRGPGEQYF. CDR3 DNA sequence: TGCGCCAGCAGCTTGCAGCGGGGGCCGGGCGAGCAGTACTTC. Complete variable domain (other parts from reference TRBV5-1 and TRBJ2-7): KAGVTQTPRYLIKTRGQQVTLSCSPISGHRSVSWYQQTPGQGLQFLFEYFSETQRNKGNFPGRFSGRQFSNSRSEMNVSTLELGDSALYLCASSLQRGPGEQYFGPGTRLTVT.

The chain couples TRBV27 to TRBJ2-1; no firm D call. Per germline, CDR1 MNHEY and CDR2 SMNVEV (reference sequence). V gave up 1 base and J gave up 0 bases, with 10 bases separating them. The CDR3 has 16 residues. The CDR3 DNA reads TGTGCCAGCAGTTTATTTGTTCCGAGCTCCTACAATGAGCAGTTCTTC. This sequence encodes CASSLFVPSSYNEQFF.

The rearrangement joins TRBV19 to TRBJ1-1; TRBD1 aligns across 7 bases. Germline V CDR1 and CDR2: LNHDA, SQIVND (reference sequence). Trimming took 3 bases from V and 4 from J; bases not matched to a gene: 5. The length of the CDR3 is 14 residues. The CDR3 sequence: CASSITQGTTEAFF. In DNA form, the CDR3 reads TGTGCCAGTAGTATCACACAGGGGACCACTGAAGCTTTCTTT.

This rearrangement joins TRBV28 to TRBJ1-6; D unresolved. The CDR3 runs to 18 residues. V shed 0 bases and J shed 4 bases, with 16 bases lying between them. In germline, CDR1 is MDHEN, CDR2 SYDVKM. CDR3 residues: CASSLWPKGTVYNSPLHF. The CDR3 region has the DNA TGTGCCAGCAGTTTATGGCCAAAAGGCACAGTTTATAATTCACCCCTCCACTTT.

In this sample, this clone turned up a few times. The rearrangement joins TRBV12-3 or TRBV12-4 to TRBJ2-3, with D tentatively TRBD2 (5 bases). The CDR3 consists of 12 residues. V lost 7 bases and J lost 4, with 9 bases in between. DNA for the CDR3: TGTGCCAGCACCCTCGGGGCAGATACGCAGTATTTT. Translated, it gives CASTLGADTQYF.

This clone was picked up one time. The CDR3 nucleotides are TGTGCCAGTAGTATCGACAGGGGGAACAATCAGCCCCAGCATTTT. Translating gives CASSIDRGNNQPQHF. The chain recombines TRBV19 with TRBJ1-5; 9 bases map to TRBD1. The J segment lost 3 bases and the V segment lost 3 bases, leaving 3 bases of the junction unmatched. The CDR3 extends over 15 amino acids. Germline V gives CDR1 LNHDA, CDR2 SQIVND (reference sequence).

About this clone: This sample includes further DNA sequences coding for the same CDR3. The chain recombines TRBV12-3 or TRBV12-4 with TRBJ2-5; 7 bases are a match to TRBD1. The CDR3 sequence is 13 residues long. Unmatched junction bases numbered 1, after V lost 3 bases and J lost 3 bases. CDR3 in DNA: TGTGCCAGCAGTTTGGGACAGAAAGAGACCCAGTACTTC. This sequence encodes CASSLGQKETQYF.

The chain uses TRBV3-1 (or the pseudogene TRBV3-2) and TRBJ2-1; 15 bases are a match to TRBD2. The CDR3 contains 17 residues. The V gene's germline CDR1 is LGHDT and CDR2 YNNKEL (reference sequence). With V trimmed by 5 bases and J by 7 bases, 9 bases remained unmatched. The CDR3: CASSFRTSGGAFNEQFF. DNA for the CDR3: TGTGCCAGCAGCTTTAGGACTAGCGGGGGGGCCTTTAATGAGCAGTTCTTC.

The chain links TRBV6-2 or TRBV6-3 to TRBJ2-7; TRBD2 matches at 7 bases. Germline trimming cut 5 bases from V and 0 bases from J; bases unmatched to any gene: 10. The CDR3 sequence is 16 residues long. Germline loops: CDR1 MNHEY, CDR2 SVGEGT. The CDR3 region is CASSIAGEGSSYEQYF. The CDR3 DNA sequence: TGTGCCAGCAGTATTGCGGGGGAAGGGAGCTCCTACGAGCAGTACTTC.